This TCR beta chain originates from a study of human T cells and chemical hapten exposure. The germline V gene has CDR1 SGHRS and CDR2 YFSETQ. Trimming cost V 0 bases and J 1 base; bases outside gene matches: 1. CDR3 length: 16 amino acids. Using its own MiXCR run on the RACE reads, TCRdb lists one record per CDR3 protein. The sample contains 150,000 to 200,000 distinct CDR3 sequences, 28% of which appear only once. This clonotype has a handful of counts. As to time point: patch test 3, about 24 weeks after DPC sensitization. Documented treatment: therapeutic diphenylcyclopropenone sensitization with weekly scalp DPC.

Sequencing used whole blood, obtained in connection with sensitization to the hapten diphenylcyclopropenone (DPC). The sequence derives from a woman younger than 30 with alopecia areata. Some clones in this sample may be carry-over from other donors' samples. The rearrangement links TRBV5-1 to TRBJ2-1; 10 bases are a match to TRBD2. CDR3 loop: CASSLGTSGSYNEQFF. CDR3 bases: TGCGCCAGCAGCTTGGGGACTAGCGGATCCTACAATGAGCAGTTCTTC.